This TCR beta chain was obtained from a study of blood T cell repertoires in COVID-19. The overall study: Collection of acute and convalescent COVID-19 samples took place in the United States, Italy and Spain. Sources were T cells, B-cell-depleted T cells, or PBMCs; the material itself was cDNA or gDNA.

Trimming left V 1 base short and J 2 bases short, with 11 bases between. CDR1 and CDR2 (germline): SGHKS, YYEKEE (reference sequence). This CDR3 comprises 15 residues. As processed by the authors: How many nucleated cells were present was estimated from reference gene primer amplification. Some clones are missing from TCRdb's copy, which holds only in-frame ones; the method was immunoSEQ multiplex PCR. Clone size and the V and J calls come from that table; the DNA yielded D and trimming. The profile covers about 220,000 clones, with more than 75% appearing a single time and 4.5% to 5.5% taken by the ten largest.

What was sequenced was peripheral blood. J is TRBJ2-3 and V is TRBV5-5; tentatively, D is TRBD1 (5 bases). This sequence was found in a woman in her seventies with COVID-19, enrolled during active disease. CDR3 residues: CASSLFPGITDTQYF. DNA for the CDR3: TGTGCCAGCAGCTTGTTTCCAGGGATCACAGATACGCAGTATTTT.